One sample yielded the 24 T cell receptor beta chains listed below, sequenced in a study of response to subunit inactivated influenza vaccine. Each CDR3 protein gets one entry after TCRdb re-called the RT-PCR reads with MiXCR. The repertoire includes a few hundred thousand distinct CDR3 sequences, around 13% of them detected once, and 11% sits in the top ten. This specimen consisted of PBMCs from blood, obtained about 11 days after vaccination. The receptors originated from a man in his fifties or sixties who received an inactivated influenza vaccine.

In its sample, this clonotype was seen a few times. The chain has TRBV7-9 and TRBJ2-5; perhaps TRBD1 as D (5 bases). The germline V gene has CDR1 SEHNR and CDR2 FQNEAQ (reference sequence). The CDR3 has 16 amino acids. The ends were cut back, 2 bases at V and 2 bases at J, with 15 bases in the middle. CDR3: CASSLIQLRQQETQYF. CDR3 nucleotides: TGTGCCAGCAGCTTAATCCAGCTTCGACAGCAAGAGACCCAGTACTTC.

Only a few counts were recorded for this clonotype. This chain links TRBV29-1 with TRBJ1-4, with D tentatively TRBD1 (5 bases). The CDR3 sequence is 15 residues long. Germline CDR1 is SQVTM and CDR2 is ANQGSEA. Deletions cut 4 bases from V and 4 bases from J, with 16 bases between. DNA for the CDR3: TGCAGCGTTGGGGGCGTCGGCCCATTTAATGAAAAACTGTTTTTT. It encodes CSVGGVGPFNEKLFF.

This clonotype was seen a few times. This chain links TRBV24-1 with TRBJ2-1; D assignment may be TRBD1 or TRBD2 (6 bases each). The V and J ends lost 3 bases and 10 bases respectively, with 18 bases between them. The germline V gene encodes CDR1 KGHDR and CDR2 SFDVKD. CDR3 length: 15 residues. In nucleotides, the CDR3 is TGTGCCACCAGTGATCCCGGGGGAGTCAGGGGCGAGCAGTTCTTC. Amino acid sequence: CATSDPGGVRGEQFF.

This clonotype appeared many times. The chain joins TRBV7-2 to TRBJ2-3; D is uncertain. The CDR3 spans 14 residues. CDR1 is SGHTA, CDR2 FQGNSA, per germline. The V end lost 3 bases, the J end lost 1 base, and 8 bases lay between the germline ends. The CDR3 DNA reads TGTGCCAGCAGCTTCCCCGGACGCACAGATACGCAGTATTTT. This gives the protein CASSFPGRTDTQYF.

The genes are TRBV10-3 and TRBJ2-7; D may be TRBD2 (5 bases). V was cut by 0 bases and J by 6 bases, with 15 bases left in between. The CDR3 is 15 amino acids. The V gene's germline CDR1 is ENHRY and CDR2 SYGVKD. The CDR3 region has the DNA TGTGCCATCAGTGAGTCAGGTGGAGCGGCGCGCGAGCAGTACTTC. It encodes CAISESGGAAREQYF.

This clonotype has only a few counts. The rearrangement joins TRBV28 to TRBJ2-7, with D maybe TRBD2 (5 bases). V was cut by 5 bases and J by 0 bases, with 17 bases left in between. Germline V lookup: CDR1 MDHEN, CDR2 SYDVKM. The CDR3 contains 16 residues. The CDR3 here is CASSPLGGEGSYEQYF. Here the CDR3 DNA reads TGTGCCAGCAGTCCCCTAGGCGGAGAGGGCTCCTACGAGCAGTACTTC.

This clonotype has a handful of counts. The chain couples TRBV4-1 to TRBJ2-7; maybe TRBD2 (5 bases). V shed 4 bases and J shed 4 bases, with 17 bases lying between them. The CDR3 extends over 15 amino acids. Germline assignment: CDR1 MGHRA and CDR2 YSYEKL. The CDR3 is CASSPSGLFPYEQYF. The DNA of the CDR3 is TGCGCCAGCAGCCCCTCAGGACTGTTCCCTTACGAGCAGTACTTC.

This clonotype was picked up a small number of times. The V call is TRBV27, the J call TRBJ2-3, with unresolved D. The CDR3 sequence is 12 residues long. The V end lost 5 bases, the J end lost 5 bases, and 8 bases lay between the germline ends. CDR1 and CDR2 (germline): MNHEY, SMNVEV (reference sequence). CDR3 coding DNA: TGTGCCAGCAGTACGGCAGGAGATACGCAGTATTTT. It is translated as CASSTAGDTQYF.

The rearrangement uses TRBV10-3 and TRBJ1-2; 7 nucleotides agree with TRBD1. J lost 11 bases, V lost 4 bases, and 4 bases had no gene match. The CDR3 covers 11 residues. The germline V gene has CDR1 ENHRY and CDR2 SYGVKD. In nucleotides, the CDR3 is TGTGCCATCAGTGGCGACAGGGATTACACCTTC. Its protein product is CAISGDRDYTF.

This clonotype was detected ten times or more. V usage is TRBV4-1 and J usage is TRBJ1-4; a weak D match, TRBD1 (5 bases). Germline assignment: CDR1 MGHRA and CDR2 YSYEKL. The CDR3 runs 17 residues. The germline V and J ends were trimmed by 4 bases and 4 bases, with 19 bases remaining between them. The CDR3 DNA sequence: TGCGCCAGCAGCCTTGGGGTTAGGGGCAAGGGTAATGAAAAACTGTTTTTT. Its protein product is CASSLGVRGKGNEKLFF.

This clonotype was observed many times. The J gene is TRBJ2-1, the V gene TRBV11-1; D not resolved. Germline loops: CDR1 SGHAT, CDR2 FQDESV (reference sequence). CDR3 length: 13 residues. V lost 3 bases to trimming and J lost 7 bases, with 10 bases between them. CDR3 coding DNA: TGTGCCAGCAGCTTTCTTCAGGCGAATGAGCAGTTCTTC. Its protein is CASSFLQANEQFF.

This clonotype was observed many times. The chain links TRBV2 to TRBJ2-1; 11 bases match TRBD2. This CDR3 comprises 15 residues. Germline lookup yields CDR1 SNHLY and CDR2 FYNNEI. V shed 6 bases, J shed 4 bases, and the junction held 5 bases outside the gene matches. DNA of the CDR3: TGTGCCAGCAGCACGACTAGCGGGGTTTACAATGAGCAGTTCTTC. Its protein product is CASSTTSGVYNEQFF.

The chain combines TRBV3-1 with TRBJ2-7; 7 bases agree with TRBD2. This CDR3 is 18 amino acids long. The J segment lost 2 bases and the V segment lost 6 bases, leaving 19 bases of the junction unmatched. Looked up from germline, CDR1 is LGHDT and CDR2 is YNNKEL (reference sequence). The CDR3, as DNA: TGTGCCAGCAGGTTCCGGACACAAGGACGGGAGGCCCCCTACGAGCAGTACTTC. Translated: CASRFRTQGREAPYEQYF.

This clonotype was observed a few times. V is TRBV2 and J is TRBJ1-3, with D unresolved. CDR1 and CDR2 from the germline V gene are SNHLY and FYNNEI. The CDR3 spans 18 residues. Between the trimmed V and J ends, which lost 0 bases and 4 bases, there was a span of 19 bases. CDR3 sequence: CASSEALEAPLSGNTIYF. The CDR3 bases are TGTGCCAGCAGTGAAGCGCTTGAGGCACCCCTTTCGGGAAACACCATATATTTT.

This clonotype was picked up many times. The chain has TRBV6-5 and TRBJ2-7; D remains unclear. CDR1 is MNHEY, CDR2 SVGAGI, per germline. V lost 6 bases and J lost 3, with 6 bases in between. The CDR3 is 11 residues long. CDR3 in DNA: TGTGCCAGCAGCCGAGGCTACGAGCAGTACTTC. It specifies CASSRGYEQYF.

The rearrangement uses TRBV6-1 and TRBJ1-5; 9 bases are shared with TRBD1. The germline V gene encodes CDR1 MNHNS and CDR2 SASEGT. The trim removed 6 bases at V and 7 bases at J, leaving 10 bases unmatched. The CDR3 covers 15 residues. CDR3 loop: CASSPGQGPGQPQHF. CDR3 in DNA: TGTGCCAGCAGCCCGGGACAGGGTCCGGGCCAGCCCCAGCATTTT.

The gene calls are TRBV2 and TRBJ2-5; D not certain. V shed 7 bases and J shed 5 bases, with 14 bases lying between them. The CDR3 spans 13 residues. Germline assignment: CDR1 SNHLY and CDR2 FYNNEI. This CDR3 is CASTRTTRETQYF. The CDR3 nucleotides read TGTGCCAGCACGAGAACGACACGGGAGACCCAGTACTTC.

The rearrangement joins TRBV7-2 to TRBJ2-5, with D unclear. This CDR3 has 13 amino acids. V dropped 5 bases and J dropped 5 bases, with 12 bases sitting between them. Germline CDR1 is SGHTA and CDR2 is FQGNSA. DNA for the CDR3: TGTGCCAGCAGCCCCCCCCTCTCGGAGACCCAGTACTTC. Its translation: CASSPPLSETQYF.

This clonotype was seen repeatedly, ten times or more. V is TRBV29-1 and J is TRBJ2-7, with 8 positions matching TRBD1. Germline CDR1 is SQVTM and CDR2 is ANQGSEA. This CDR3 comprises 16 residues. V was pared by 6 bases and J by 2 bases, with 15 bases of the junction left unmatched. In DNA form, the CDR3 reads TGCAGCGTCGATTTCCGGACAGGGAACGGGCCCTACGAGCAGTACTTC. The encoded protein is CSVDFRTGNGPYEQYF.

This clonotype was picked up many times. The V call is TRBV29-1, the J call TRBJ1-2, with D possibly being TRBD1 (6 bases). The CDR3 consists of 15 residues. The germline gives CDR1 SQVTM, CDR2 ANQGSEA. V was cut by 5 bases and J by 6 bases, with 22 bases left in between. The CDR3 DNA reads TGCAGCGTTCCCGAAGCGGCCGACAGGTCCAATGGCTACACCTTC. Translation gives CSVPEAADRSNGYTF.

J is TRBJ2-3 and V is TRBV28; TRBD2 agrees at 8 bases. The junction had 14 bases not matched to a gene; V was cut back by 5 bases and J by 4 bases. Germline-derived CDR1 and CDR2 are MDHEN and SYDVKM. The CDR3 totals 17 residues. The CDR3 bases are TGTGCCAGCAGTGGATGGGCGGGAGGACCACGTGCAGATACGCAGTATTTT. It encodes CASSGWAGGPRADTQYF.

The gene calls are TRBV7-6 and TRBJ2-2, with 10 bases lining up with TRBD2. The junction had 4 bases not matched to a gene; V was cut back by 3 bases and J by 6 bases. There are 15 residues in the CDR3. Germline lookup yields CDR1 SGHVS and CDR2 FNYEAQ. For the CDR3, the DNA is TGTGCCAGCAGCTTCAGACTAGCGGGCTCCGGGGAGCTGTTTTTT. Encoded protein: CASSFRLAGSGELFF.

V is TRBV30 and J is TRBJ1-5; D is uncertain. Trimming removed 0 bases at V and 3 bases at J, with 12 bases between. Germline V gene sequence: CDR1 GTSNPN, CDR2 SVGIG (reference sequence). The CDR3 loop spans 15 amino acids. CDR3 protein: CAWSVASVNNQPQHF. CDR3 nucleotides: TGTGCCTGGAGTGTAGCGTCGGTTAACAATCAGCCCCAGCATTTT.

This clonotype turned up a few times. The rearrangement uses TRBV5-5 and TRBJ2-6; D gene ambiguous. The germline V gene has CDR1 SGHKS and CDR2 YYEKEE (reference sequence). The CDR3 is 15 amino acids. Trimming pared 1 base from V and 1 base from J, leaving 6 bases between. CDR3 coding DNA: TGTGCCAGCAGCTTGTGGGCGTCTGGGGCCAACGTCCTGACTTTC. Translated, it gives CASSLWASGANVLTF.